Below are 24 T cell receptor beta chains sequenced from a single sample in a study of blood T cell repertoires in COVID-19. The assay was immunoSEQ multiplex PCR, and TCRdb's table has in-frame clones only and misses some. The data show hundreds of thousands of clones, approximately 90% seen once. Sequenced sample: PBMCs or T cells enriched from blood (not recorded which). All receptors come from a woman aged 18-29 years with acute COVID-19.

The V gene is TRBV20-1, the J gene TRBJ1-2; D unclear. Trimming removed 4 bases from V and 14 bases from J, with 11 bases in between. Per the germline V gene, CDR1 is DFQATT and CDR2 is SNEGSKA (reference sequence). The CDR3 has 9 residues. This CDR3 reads CSAKAVSTF. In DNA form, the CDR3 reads TGCAGTGCTAAGGCGGTTTCAACCTTC.

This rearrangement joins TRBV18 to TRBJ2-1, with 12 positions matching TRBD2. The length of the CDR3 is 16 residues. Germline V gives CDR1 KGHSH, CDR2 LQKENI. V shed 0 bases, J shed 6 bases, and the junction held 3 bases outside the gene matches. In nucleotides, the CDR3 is TGTGCCAGCTCACCACCGTCGACTAGCGGGAGCAATGAGCAGTTCTTC. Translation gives CASSPPSTSGSNEQFF.

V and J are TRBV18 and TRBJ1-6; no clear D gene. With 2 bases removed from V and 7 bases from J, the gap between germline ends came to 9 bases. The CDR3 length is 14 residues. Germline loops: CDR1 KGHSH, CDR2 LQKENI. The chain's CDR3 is CASSPKEQNSPLHF. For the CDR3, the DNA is TGTGCCAGCTCACCAAAAGAACAAAATTCACCCCTCCACTTT.

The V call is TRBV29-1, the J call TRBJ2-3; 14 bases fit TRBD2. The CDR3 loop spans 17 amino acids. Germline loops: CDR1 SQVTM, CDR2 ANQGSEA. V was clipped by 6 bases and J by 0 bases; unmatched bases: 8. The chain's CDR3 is CSVGGLAGVASTDTQYF. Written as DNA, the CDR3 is TGCAGCGTCGGGGGACTAGCGGGAGTCGCTAGCACAGATACGCAGTATTTT.

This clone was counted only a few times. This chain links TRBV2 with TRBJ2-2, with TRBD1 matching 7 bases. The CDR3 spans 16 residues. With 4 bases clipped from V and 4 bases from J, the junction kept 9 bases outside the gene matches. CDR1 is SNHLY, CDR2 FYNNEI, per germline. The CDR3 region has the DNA TGTGCCAGCAGTGCGTCAGGGGGTCTTAGCACCGGGGAGCTGTTTTTT. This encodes CASSASGGLSTGELFF.

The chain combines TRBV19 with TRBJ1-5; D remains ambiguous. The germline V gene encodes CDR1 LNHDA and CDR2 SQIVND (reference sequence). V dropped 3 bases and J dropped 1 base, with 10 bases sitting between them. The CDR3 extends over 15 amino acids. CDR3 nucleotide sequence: TGTGCCAGTAGTATTAAAACAGAGAGCAATCAGCCCCAGCATTTT. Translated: CASSIKTESNQPQHF.

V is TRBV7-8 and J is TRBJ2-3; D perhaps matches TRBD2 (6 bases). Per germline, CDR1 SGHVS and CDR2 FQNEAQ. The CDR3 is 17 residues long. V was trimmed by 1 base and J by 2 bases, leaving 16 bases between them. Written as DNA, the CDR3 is TGTGCCAGCAGCTTAGGGTGGTGGGGGGAGTCCACAGATACGCAGTATTTT. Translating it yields CASSLGWWGESTDTQYF.

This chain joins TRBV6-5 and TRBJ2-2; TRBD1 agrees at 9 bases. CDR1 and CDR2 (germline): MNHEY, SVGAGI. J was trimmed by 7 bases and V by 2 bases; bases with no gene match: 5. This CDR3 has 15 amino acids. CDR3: CASSYEQGAVGELFF. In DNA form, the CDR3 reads TGTGCCAGCAGTTACGAACAGGGGGCCGTCGGGGAGCTGTTTTTT.

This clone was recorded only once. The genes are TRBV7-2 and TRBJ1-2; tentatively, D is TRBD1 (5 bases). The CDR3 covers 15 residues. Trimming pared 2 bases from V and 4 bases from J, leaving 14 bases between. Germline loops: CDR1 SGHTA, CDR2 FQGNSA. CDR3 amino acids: CASSLSAGTAYGYTF. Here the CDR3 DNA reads TGTGCCAGCAGCTTATCTGCCGGGACTGCCTATGGCTACACCTTC. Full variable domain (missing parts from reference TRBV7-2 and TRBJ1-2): GAGVSQSPSNKVTEKGKDVELRCDPISGHTALYWYRQSLGQGLEFLIYFQGNSAPDKSGLPSDRFSAERTGGSVSTLTIQRTQQEDSAVYLCASSLSAGTAYGYTFGSGTRLTVV.

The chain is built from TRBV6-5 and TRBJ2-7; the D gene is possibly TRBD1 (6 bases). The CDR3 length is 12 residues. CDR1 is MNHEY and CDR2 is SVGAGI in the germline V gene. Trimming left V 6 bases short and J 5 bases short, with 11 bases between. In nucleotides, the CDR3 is TGTGCCAGCAGCCCCAGGGGTGACGAGCAGTACTTC. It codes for CASSPRGDEQYF.

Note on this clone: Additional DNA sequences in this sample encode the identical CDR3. The CDR3, as DNA: TGTGCCAGCAGCGTTGGACAGGGGGGTTCACCCCTCCACTTT. Translation: CASSVGQGGSPLHF. This chain connects TRBV9 to TRBJ1-6; 10 positions agree with TRBD1. With V trimmed by 2 bases and J by 9 bases, 2 bases remained unmatched. The CDR3 runs 14 residues. The V gene's germline CDR1 is SGDLS and CDR2 YYNGEE. Full variable domain (missing parts from reference TRBV9 and TRBJ1-6): DSGVTQTPKHLITATGQRVTLRCSPRSGDLSVYWYQQSLDQGLQFLIQYYNGEERAKGNILERFSAQQFPDLHSELNLSSLELGDSALYFCASSVGQGGSPLHFGNGTRLTVT.

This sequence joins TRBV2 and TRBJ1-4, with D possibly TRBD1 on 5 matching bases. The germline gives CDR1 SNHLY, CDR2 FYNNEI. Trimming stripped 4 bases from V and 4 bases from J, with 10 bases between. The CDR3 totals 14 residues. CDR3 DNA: TGTGCCAGCAGTGTCGGACATAGTAATGAAAAACTGTTTTTT. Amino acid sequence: CASSVGHSNEKLFF.

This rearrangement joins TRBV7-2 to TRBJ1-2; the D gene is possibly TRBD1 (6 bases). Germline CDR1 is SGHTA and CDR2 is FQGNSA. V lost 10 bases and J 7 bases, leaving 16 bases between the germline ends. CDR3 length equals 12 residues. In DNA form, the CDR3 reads TGTGCCACCGTACAGGGCCCTTCTGGCTACACCTTC. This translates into CATVQGPSGYTF.

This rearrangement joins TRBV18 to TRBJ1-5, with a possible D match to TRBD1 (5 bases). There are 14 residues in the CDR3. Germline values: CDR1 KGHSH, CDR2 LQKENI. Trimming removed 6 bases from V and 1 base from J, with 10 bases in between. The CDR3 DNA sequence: TGTGCCAGCTCGGACATAGAGAGCAATCAGCCCCAGCATTTT. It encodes CASSDIESNQPQHF.

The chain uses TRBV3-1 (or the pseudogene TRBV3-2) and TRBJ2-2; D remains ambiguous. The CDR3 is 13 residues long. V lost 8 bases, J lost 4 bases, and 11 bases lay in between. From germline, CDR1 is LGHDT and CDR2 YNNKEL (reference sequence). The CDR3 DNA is TGTGCCAGCCGTGGCCAGATCACCGGGGAGCTGTTTTTT. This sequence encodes CASRGQITGELFF.

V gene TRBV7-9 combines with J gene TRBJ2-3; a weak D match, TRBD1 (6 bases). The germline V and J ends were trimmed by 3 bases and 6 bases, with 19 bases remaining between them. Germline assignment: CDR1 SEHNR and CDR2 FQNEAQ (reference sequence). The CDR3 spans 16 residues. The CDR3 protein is CASSLGAGTQGDTQYF. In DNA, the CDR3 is TGTGCCAGCAGCTTGGGGGCCGGGACCCAAGGGGATACGCAGTATTTT. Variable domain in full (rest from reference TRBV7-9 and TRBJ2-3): DTGVSQNPRHKITKRGQNVTFRCDPISEHNRLYWYRQTLGQGPEFLTYFQNEAQLEKSRLLSDRFSAERPKGSFSTLEIQRTEQGDSAMYLCASSLGAGTQGDTQYFGPGTRLTVL.

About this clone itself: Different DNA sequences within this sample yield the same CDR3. The CDR3 coding sequence is TGTGCCAGCAGTTTGACGGGGAACCAGCCCCAGCATTTT. Translating gives CASSLTGNQPQHF. The J gene is TRBJ1-5, the V gene TRBV12-3 or TRBV12-4; no clear D. Deletions cut 3 bases from V and 7 bases from J, with 10 bases between. The CDR3 totals 13 residues.

In DNA form, the CDR3 reads TGTGCCAGCTCACCTTTAAGAGGCAGGGTCTATGGCTACACCTTC. It yields the protein CASSPLRGRVYGYTF. The gene calls are TRBV28 and TRBJ1-2; maybe TRBD1 (5 bases). This CDR3 spans 15 amino acids. Germline assignment: CDR1 MDHEN and CDR2 SYDVKM. Between the trimmed V and J ends, which lost 8 bases and 4 bases, there was a span of 20 bases.

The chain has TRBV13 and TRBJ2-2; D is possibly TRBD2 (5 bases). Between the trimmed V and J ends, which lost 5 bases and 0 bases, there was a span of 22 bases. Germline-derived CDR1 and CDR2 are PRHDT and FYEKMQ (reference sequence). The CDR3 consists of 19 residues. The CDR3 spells CASSTQEVVEGTNTGELFF. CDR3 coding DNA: TGTGCCAGCAGCACCCAAGAGGTGGTAGAGGGAACGAACACCGGGGAGCTGTTTTTT.

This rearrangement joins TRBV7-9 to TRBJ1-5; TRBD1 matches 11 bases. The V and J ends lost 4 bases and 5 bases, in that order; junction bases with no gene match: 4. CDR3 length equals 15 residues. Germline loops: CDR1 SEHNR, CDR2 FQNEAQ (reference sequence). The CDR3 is CASSSGQGVHQPQHF. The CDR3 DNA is TGTGCCAGCAGCTCGGGACAGGGGGTCCATCAGCCCCAGCATTTT. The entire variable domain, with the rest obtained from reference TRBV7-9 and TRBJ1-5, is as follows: DTGVSQNPRHKITKRGQNVTFRCDPISEHNRLYWYRQTLGQGPEFLTYFQNEAQLEKSRLLSDRFSAERPKGSFSTLEIQRTEQGDSAMYLCASSSGQGVHQPQHFGDGTRLSIL.

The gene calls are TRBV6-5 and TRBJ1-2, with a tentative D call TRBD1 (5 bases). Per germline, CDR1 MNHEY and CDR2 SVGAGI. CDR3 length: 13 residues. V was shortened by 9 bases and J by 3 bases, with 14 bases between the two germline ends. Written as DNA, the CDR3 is TGTGCCAGTTTTCAGGGCCATGACTATGGCTACACCTTC. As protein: CASFQGHDYGYTF.

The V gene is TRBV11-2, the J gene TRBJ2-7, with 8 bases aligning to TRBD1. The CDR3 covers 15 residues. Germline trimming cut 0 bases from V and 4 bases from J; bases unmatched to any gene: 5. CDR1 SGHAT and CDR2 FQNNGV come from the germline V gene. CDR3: CASSLEPGGLYEQYF. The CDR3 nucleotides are TGTGCCAGCAGCTTAGAACCAGGGGGCCTGTACGAGCAGTACTTC.

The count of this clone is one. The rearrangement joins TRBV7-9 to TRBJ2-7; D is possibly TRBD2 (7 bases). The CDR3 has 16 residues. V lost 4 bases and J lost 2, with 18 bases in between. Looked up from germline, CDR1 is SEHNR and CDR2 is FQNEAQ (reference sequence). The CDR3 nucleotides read TGTGCCAGCAGCTACCAGGGGAGGGGAGATCCCTACGAGCAGTACTTC. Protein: CASSYQGRGDPYEQYF.

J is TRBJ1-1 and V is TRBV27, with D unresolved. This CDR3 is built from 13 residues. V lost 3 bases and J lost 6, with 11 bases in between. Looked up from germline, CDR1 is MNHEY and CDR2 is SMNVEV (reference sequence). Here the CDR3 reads CASSFVGSAEAFF. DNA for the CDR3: TGTGCCAGCAGTTTCGTCGGTAGCGCTGAAGCTTTCTTT.